Listed below are T cell receptor beta chains from one sample, sequenced in a study of blood T cells in healthy people across ages. TCRdb processed the 5' RACE reads anew with MiXCR; each CDR3 protein has one entry. The sample holds 1 million to 1.2 million distinct CDR3 sequences, 35% to 40% seen once. Sequenced material: blood. The receptors were gathered from a man between 18 and 35 years old in good health. CDR3s include the opening cysteine and the closing phenylalanine or tryptophan. Fields, in order: clone size, D gene, J gene, V gene, CDR3 DNA, CDR3 protein. D genes are given only for firm matches. Clone size, where shown, is once, few, many, or a class for clones that have expanded.

>few|TRBD1|TRBJ2-7|TRBV7-9
TGTGCCAGCAGCTTATCCTGGGACAGGGGTTTAAGCGAGCAGTACTTC
CASSLSWDRGLSEQYF
>-|-|TRBJ2-7|TRBV7-9
TGTGCCAGCAGCTTAGCCCGGGATTCCTACGAGCAGTACTTC
CASSLARDSYEQYF
>-|-|TRBJ2-7|TRBV18
TGTGCCAGCTCACCGGGAAGCTACAAGCAGTACTTC
CASSPGSYKQYF
>-|-|TRBJ1-5|TRBV12-3/TRBV12-4
TGTGCCAGCAGTTTACGGGCGGGGAATAGATTGGTAGGTCAGCCCCAGCATTTT
CASSLRAGNRLVGQPQHF
>-|-|TRBJ1-5|TRBV20-1
TGCAGTGCTAGAGTGCAGGGCGTCGGCAATCAGCCCCAGCATTTT
CSARVQGVGNQPQHF
>many|-|TRBJ1-6|TRBV27
TGTGCCAGCAGGAGCGGAATAGATAATTCACCCCTCCACTTT
CASRSGIDNSPLHF
>few|TRBD2|TRBJ2-1|TRBV6-2/TRBV6-3
TGTGCCAGCAGTCCTCCGGGGGGGAACTCCTACAATGAGCAGTTCTTC
CASSPPGGNSYNEQFF
>few|-|TRBJ2-1|TRBV10-3
TGTGCCATCAGTGAATTTCCAGGGGTTCACGATGAGCAGTTCTTC
CAISEFPGVHDEQFF
>few|-|TRBJ1-1|TRBV5-1
TGCGCCAGCAGCTGGGGACCGATGAACACTGAAGCTTTCTTT
CASSWGPMNTEAFF
>-|-|TRBJ2-1|TRBV4-1
TGCGCCAGCAGCCAAGTTGGGTCCTCGAATGAGCAGTTCTTC
CASSQVGSSNEQFF
>few|TRBD1|TRBJ1-1|TRBV24-1
TGTGCCACCATACCGAATTGGGACAGACCTCCTTGGGCGAACACTGAAGCTTTCTTT
CATIPNWDRPPWANTEAFF
>-|-|TRBJ1-1|TRBV20-1
TGCAGTGCCCAAGGGGGAGAGAACACTGAAGCTTTCTTT
CSAQGGENTEAFF
>many|-|TRBJ2-3|TRBV4-2
TGTGCCAGCAGCCCCTACACAGGGACAGATACGCAGTATTTT
CASSPYTGTDTQYF
>once|-|TRBJ2-3|TRBV6-1
TGTGCCAGCACTACTACGGCCTTCACAGATACGCAGTATTTT
CASTTTAFTDTQYF
>-|-|TRBJ2-6|TRBV7-9
TGTGCCAGCAGCTTGAGGCGACCGAGCTCTGGGGCCAACGTCCTGACTTTC
CASSLRRPSSGANVLTF
>-|-|TRBJ2-5|TRBV12-5
TGTGCTAGTGGTTTGGGTACCCGCAGGAAGCAGTACTTC
CASGLGTRRKQYF
>-|-|TRBJ1-1|TRBV7-2
TGTGCCAGCAGCTTAGGGACGGGGGCGAGTACTGAAGCTTTCTTT
CASSLGTGASTEAFF
>-|-|TRBJ2-3|TRBV20-1
TGCAGTCCCCTGGACACCAGCACAGATACGCAGTATTTT
CSPLDTSTDTQYF
>-|-|TRBJ1-4|TRBV7-2
TGTGCCAGCAGCTTCCCAGGGTCGAATGAAAAACTGTTTTTT
CASSFPGSNEKLFF
>few|-|TRBJ2-3|TRBV7-2
TGTGCCAGCAGCTTTGGCCGTCCTAGCACAGATACGCAGTATTTT
CASSFGRPSTDTQYF
>-|-|TRBJ1-2|TRBV3-1
TGTGCCAGCAGCGTGGCGAAGGGCAGGGGTGGCTACATCTTC
CASSVAKGRGGYIF
>-|-|TRBJ2-1|TRBV3-1
TGTGCCAGCATCCAATCAAGAGGCGATGAGCAGTTCTTC
CASIQSRGDEQFF
>-|-|TRBJ2-4|TRBV12-3/TRBV12-4
TGTGCCAGCAGTTTTCAGGGGTCCAAAAACATTCAGTACTTC
CASSFQGSKNIQYF
>-|TRBD1|TRBJ2-1|TRBV4-3
TGCGCCAGCAGCCGGTACAGGGGTAATGAGCAGTTCTTC
CASSRYRGNEQFF
>-|-|TRBJ1-5|TRBV7-8
TGTGCCAGCAGCTTAACAGGGAGGGAGAATCAGCCCCAGCATTTT
CASSLTGRENQPQHF
>many|-|TRBJ2-3|TRBV7-2
TGTGCCAGCAGCTTAGGCGAGAATTCAGATACGCAGTATTTT
CASSLGENSDTQYF
>-|-|TRBJ1-1|TRBV6-6
TGTGCCAGCAGTCCGGAGGCTCTCACTGAAGCTTTCTTT
CASSPEALTEAFF
>-|-|TRBJ2-5|TRBV12-3/TRBV12-4
TGTGCCAGCATCCGCATTGGGAATGAGCAGTACTTC
CASIRIGNEQYF
>-|TRBD1|TRBJ2-6|TRBV4-1
TGCGCCAGCAGCCCGCTTTTCTCTACAGGGGCTGGGGCCAACGTCCTGACTTTC
CASSPLFSTGAGANVLTF
>-|-|TRBJ1-2|TRBV20-1
TGCAGTGCTAAGGACCTCGGCCATGGCTACACCTTC
CSAKDLGHGYTF
>few|TRBD2|TRBJ2-3|TRBV3-1
TGTGCCAGCAGCCGTATAGCGGGGGGGGCAGATACGCAGTATTTT
CASSRIAGGADTQYF
>few|TRBD2|TRBJ2-1|TRBV6-2/TRBV6-3
TGTGCCAGCGGTTTTTCAGGGAGGGGCAATGAGCAGTTCTTC
CASGFSGRGNEQFF
>-|-|TRBJ2-1|TRBV27
TGTGCCAGCAGTTCCTCCCCCCTTTCCTCGGGGAAGTTCTTC
CASSSSPLSSGKFF
>few|-|TRBJ2-7|TRBV10-3
TGTGCCATCAGTCCCGGGACGGTGAGCTCCTACGAGCAGTACTTC
CAISPGTVSSYEQYF
>-|TRBD2|TRBJ2-1|TRBV13
TGTGCCAGCAGCACATTAGGAAGACTAGCGGGGGCCAATGAGCAGTTCTTC
CASSTLGRLAGANEQFF
>few|-|TRBJ1-1|TRBV7-8
TGTGCCAGCAGCTTTCGGAGGGTTCCGAGCACTGAAGCTTTCTTT
CASSFRRVPSTEAFF
>few|-|TRBJ2-3|TRBV20-1
TGCAGTGCTGCGGGGCAGGGCTATAGCACAGATACGCAGTATTTT
CSAAGQGYSTDTQYF
>few|-|TRBJ2-3|TRBV7-2
TGTGCCAGCAGCTCGGCGTCCCCTAGCACAGATACGCAGTATTTT
CASSSASPSTDTQYF
>few|TRBD1|TRBJ1-2|TRBV6-2/TRBV6-3
TGTGCCAGCAGAGAGGACAGGGACTATGGCTACACCTTC
CASREDRDYGYTF
>few|-|TRBJ2-3|TRBV6-1
TGTGCCAGCAGTGAGTTGGCTGATAGACAGTATTTT
CASSELADRQYF
>-|-|TRBJ1-1|TRBV5-6
TGTGCCAGCAGCTTGGGTACAGGGCGGGACACTGAAGCTTTCTTT
CASSLGTGRDTEAFF
>-|-|TRBJ2-4|TRBV4-1
TGCGCCAGCAGCCAACGTACAGGGTACAAGCAGTACTTC
CASSQRTGYKQYF
>-|-|TRBJ1-1|TRBV6-5
TGTGCCAGCAGTTACTTGGCAGGTTTGAACACTGAAGCTTTCTTT
CASSYLAGLNTEAFF
>many|TRBD2|TRBJ2-3|TRBV9
TGTGCCAGCAGCGTAATGTCTAGCGGGGTAAAAGATACGCAGTATTTT
CASSVMSSGVKDTQYF